These T cell receptor beta chains were read from a single sample in a study of blood T cell repertoires in COVID-19. Only in-frame clones appear in the TCRdb table, and some are missing; sequencing was by immunoSEQ multiplex PCR. This sample has roughly 50,000 clones, with more than 70% found just once. The sequenced sample consisted of peripheral blood. Every receptor here comes from a man between 60 and 75 years old with acute or convalescent COVID-19. Each CDR3 is given with its conserved first and last residue. Fields, in order: V gene, J gene, clone size, CDR3 protein. Not every row has a clone size; where given, it reads once, few, many or a size class.

V gene: TRBV18
J gene: TRBJ2-7
clone size: NA
CDR3 protein: CASSLDRDEQYF

V gene: TRBV18
J gene: TRBJ2-3
clone size: NA
CDR3 protein: CASSVQGLRADTQYF

V gene: TRBV6-2/TRBV6-3
J gene: TRBJ2-5
clone size: NA
CDR3 protein: CASSRRGQETQYF

V gene: TRBV19
J gene: TRBJ1-5
clone size: NA
CDR3 protein: CASSRGPNQPQHF

V gene: TRBV15
J gene: TRBJ2-1
clone size: once
CDR3 protein: CATSRTSGAYNEQFF

V gene: TRBV18
J gene: TRBJ1-1
clone size: NA
CDR3 protein: CASSPPSGSEAFF

V gene: TRBV4-1
J gene: TRBJ2-5
clone size: NA
CDR3 protein: CASSPQREETQYF

V gene: TRBV10-1
J gene: TRBJ2-5
clone size: NA
CDR3 protein: CASSQGARETQYF

V gene: TRBV6-4
J gene: TRBJ2-2
clone size: NA
CDR3 protein: CASSGGQDTGELFF

V gene: TRBV10-3
J gene: TRBJ2-2
clone size: NA
CDR3 protein: CAISEVLPGGDNGAGELFF

V gene: TRBV5-4
J gene: TRBJ1-4
clone size: few
CDR3 protein: CASSLGGLNEKLFF

V gene: TRBV15
J gene: TRBJ1-3
clone size: NA
CDR3 protein: CATSSPGGGQRGNTIYF

V gene: TRBV27
J gene: TRBJ2-7
clone size: NA
CDR3 protein: CASSPWDRPALEQYF

V gene: TRBV19
J gene: TRBJ2-3
clone size: NA
CDR3 protein: CASSALGQGSTDTQYF

V gene: TRBV9
J gene: TRBJ2-1
clone size: NA
CDR3 protein: CASIFPSYNEQFF

V gene: TRBV3-1/TRBV3-2
J gene: TRBJ2-5
clone size: NA
CDR3 protein: CASSHQGRAGIETQYF

V gene: TRBV10-1
J gene: TRBJ2-1
clone size: few
CDR3 protein: CASSDPGTGGNEQFF

V gene: TRBV29-1
J gene: TRBJ2-1
clone size: NA
CDR3 protein: CSVQIYEQFF

V gene: TRBV6-1
J gene: TRBJ2-1
clone size: NA
CDR3 protein: CASSEMGGRGQFF

V gene: TRBV5-3
J gene: TRBJ2-3
clone size: once
CDR3 protein: CARSDAGGCADTQYF

V gene: TRBV5-8
J gene: TRBJ2-1
clone size: NA
CDR3 protein: CASSAGRPGQFF

V gene: TRBV3-1/TRBV3-2
J gene: TRBJ2-3
clone size: NA
CDR3 protein: CASSQQRGLDTQYF

V gene: TRBV5-4
J gene: TRBJ2-5
clone size: once
CDR3 protein: CASSLEGRPDGVGTQYF

V gene: TRBV24-1
J gene: TRBJ2-3
clone size: NA
CDR3 protein: CATSDRKLLAGGLTDTQYF

V gene: TRBV19
J gene: TRBJ1-1
clone size: NA
CDR3 protein: CASSMLRQGRTEAFF

V gene: TRBV3-1/TRBV3-2
J gene: TRBJ2-2
clone size: NA
CDR3 protein: CASSQRQGTGELFF

V gene: TRBV18
J gene: TRBJ1-1
clone size: NA
CDR3 protein: CASSRDSRRAFF

V gene: TRBV9
J gene: TRBJ1-1
clone size: NA
CDR3 protein: CASSADRNTEAFF

V gene: TRBV2
J gene: TRBJ2-1
clone size: NA
CDR3 protein: CASSLGLAVYNEQFF

V gene: TRBV25-1
J gene: TRBJ1-5
clone size: NA
CDR3 protein: CASSEGSGAQPQHF

V gene: TRBV11-2
J gene: TRBJ1-1
clone size: NA
CDR3 protein: CASRPSGGTEAFF

V gene: TRBV19
J gene: TRBJ1-5
clone size: NA
CDR3 protein: CASWGRTGLNQPQHF